Following are 4 T cell receptor beta chains from one sample sequenced in a study of PD-L1 blockade in urothelial cancer. This sample's time point: peripheral blood 6 weeks after treatment start. Generated by immunoSEQ multiplex PCR, the TCRdb table keeps only in-frame clones and is missing some. The repertoire holds 100,000 to 150,000 clones, with 86% as singletons. The sample was PBMCs, taken around atezolizumab (anti-PD-L1) treatment. These receptors originate from a man aged 50-60 years with urothelial cancer.

The V call is TRBV27, the J call TRBJ1-2; TRBD1 aligns across 10 bases. Trimming took 4 bases from V and 4 from J; bases not matched to a gene: 3. CDR1 MNHEY and CDR2 SMNVEV come from the germline V gene (reference sequence). CDR3 length: 14 amino acids. CDR3 bases: TGTGCCAGCAGTTCCGGACAGGGGGTCTATGGCTACACCTTC. Its translation is CASSSGQGVYGYTF.

The chain has TRBV7-9 and TRBJ1-3, with 7 bases that match TRBD1. This CDR3 spans 15 amino acids. Trimming took 4 bases from V and 3 from J; bases not matched to a gene: 6. CDR1 is SEHNR, CDR2 FQNEAQ, per germline (reference sequence). As DNA, the CDR3 is TGTGCCAGCAGCTCGATCCGACAGGGTGGAAACACCATATATTTT. Amino acids: CASSSIRQGGNTIYF.

This chain connects TRBV18 to TRBJ2-7; D unresolved. The germline V and J ends were trimmed by 2 bases and 3 bases, with 17 bases remaining between them. This CDR3 has 16 amino acids. Germline V lookup: CDR1 KGHSH, CDR2 LQKENI. CDR3 loop: CASSPFVATKNYEQYF. CDR3 coding DNA: TGTGCCAGCTCACCATTCGTAGCCACAAAAAACTACGAGCAGTACTTC.

This sequence joins TRBV10-1 and TRBJ1-1; a weak D match, TRBD1 (5 bases). The CDR3 covers 14 residues. Trimming took 0 bases from V and 1 from J, leaving 6 bases between them. Germline V gives CDR1 WNHNN, CDR2 SYGVQD (reference sequence). CDR3 sequence reads: CASSESGQNTEAFF. The CDR3 DNA is TGCGCCAGCAGTGAGTCGGGGCAGAACACTGAAGCTTTCTTT.